This entry describes one T cell receptor beta chain. Antigen unknown. Method: immunoSEQ multiplex PCR; TCRdb's copy keeps in-frame clones and lacks some. The sample includes tens of thousands of clones, approximately 86% of them seen just once. The data were taken from a study of OX40 agonist ivuxolimab in advanced cancers. For the study at large: Six ivuxolimab dose levels, 0.01 to 10 mg/kg, were given intravenously every 2 weeks. Findings of the study overall: Certain nonresponders additionally had low normalized T-cell clonal expansion.

With baseline, cycle 4 day 1, and cycle 7 day 1 as timepoints, blood was sampled. Sample: CD4+ or CD8+ T cells sorted from blood, taken in a trial of the OX40 agonist ivuxolimab. This sequence was found in an adult with an advanced solid tumor such as melanoma, head and neck, liver or kidney cancer.

The CDR3 spells CEQMGFKGEQYF. Here the CDR3 DNA reads TGTGAGCAGATGGGGTTTAAGGGCGAGCAGTACTTC. This rearrangement joins TRBV2 to TRBJ2-7, with unresolved D. Germline V gives CDR1 SNHLY, CDR2 FYNNEI. This CDR3 comprises 12 residues. The variable domain in full, completed from reference TRBV2 and TRBJ2-7, reads EPEVTQTPSHQVTQMGQEVILRCVPISNHLYFYWYRQILGQKVEFLVSFYNNEISEKSEIFDDQFSVERPDGSNFTLKIRSTKLEDSAMYFCEQMGFKGEQYFGPGTRLTVT.